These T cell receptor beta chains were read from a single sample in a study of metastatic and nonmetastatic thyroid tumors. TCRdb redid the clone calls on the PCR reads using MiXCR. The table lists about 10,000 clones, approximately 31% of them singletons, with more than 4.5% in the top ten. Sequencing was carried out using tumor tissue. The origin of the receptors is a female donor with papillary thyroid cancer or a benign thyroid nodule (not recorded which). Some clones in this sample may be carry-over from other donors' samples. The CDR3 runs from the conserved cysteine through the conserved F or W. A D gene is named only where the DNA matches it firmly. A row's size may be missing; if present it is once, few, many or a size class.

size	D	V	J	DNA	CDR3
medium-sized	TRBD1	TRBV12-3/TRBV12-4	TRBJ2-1	TGTGCCAGCAGTAAAAGGACAGGGGGGGACAATGAGCAGTTCTTC	CASSKRTGGDNEQFF
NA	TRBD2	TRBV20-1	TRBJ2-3	TGCAGTGCTAGCGGTGGACTAGCGGGATACGGCACAGATACGCAGTATTTT	CSASGGLAGYGTDTQYF
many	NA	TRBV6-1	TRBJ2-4	TGTGCCAGCAGGCCCGGGACACCGGACAAAAACATTCAGTACTTC	CASRPGTPDKNIQYF
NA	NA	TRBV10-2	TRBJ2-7	TGCGCCAGCAGGCCTCGGGGCTTAGGGGTCTACGAGCAGTACTTC	CASRPRGLGVYEQYF
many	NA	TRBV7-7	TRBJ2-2	TGTGCTAGCAGCCCCCATCCGAGGGTTGAGGCCGGGGAGCTGTTTTTT	CASSPHPRVEAGELFF
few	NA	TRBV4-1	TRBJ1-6	TGCGCCAGCAGCGCATCCCTCCGCCGTAAGGGTTCCTATAATTCACCCCTCCACTTT	CASSASLRRKGSYNSPLHF
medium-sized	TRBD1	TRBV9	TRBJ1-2	TGTGCCAGCAGCGTAGCCGGGACAGTCTATGGCTACACCTTC	CASSVAGTVYGYTF
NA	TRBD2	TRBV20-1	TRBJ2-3	TGCAGTGCGGGGGAGGCTAGCGGAACAGATACGCAGTATTTT	CSAGEASGTDTQYF
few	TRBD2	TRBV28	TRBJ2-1	TGTGCCAGCTGGCGAGCGGGGCCCTACAATGAGCAGTTCTTC	CASWRAGPYNEQFF
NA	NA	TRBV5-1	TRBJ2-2	TGCGCCAGCAGCTTGGCCCCGGCAGGGTGGGGCACCGGGGAGCTGTTTTTT	CASSLAPAGWGTGELFF
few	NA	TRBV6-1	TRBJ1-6	TGTGCCAGCATATGTGGGAGTTGGGGCAGGGCCAATTCACCCCTCCACTTT	CASICGSWGRANSPLHF
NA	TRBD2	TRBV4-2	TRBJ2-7	TGTGCCAGCAGCCCCCAGCGGGATGGCTACGAGCAGTACTTC	CASSPQRDGYEQYF
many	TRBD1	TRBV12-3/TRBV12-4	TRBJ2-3	TGTGCCAGCAGCGCTGGGACAGGGGCCTACCATGGCACAGATACGCAGTATTTT	CASSAGTGAYHGTDTQYF
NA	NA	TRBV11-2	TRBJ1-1	TGTGCCAGCAGCTTAGATCGCACTGAAGCTTTCTTT	CASSLDRTEAFF
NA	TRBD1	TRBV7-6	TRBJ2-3	TGTGCCAGCAGCTTTACTCCTCCGGGACAGGGGCTCACAGATACGCAGTATTTT	CASSFTPPGQGLTDTQYF
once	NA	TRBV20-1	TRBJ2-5	TGCAGTGCTAGAGATGTGGCGGGTGGGCACCAAGAGACCCAGTACTTC	CSARDVAGGHQETQYF
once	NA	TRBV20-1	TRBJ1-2	TGCAGTGCCAGAGGACCATCTAACTATGGCTACACCTTC	CSARGPSNYGYTF
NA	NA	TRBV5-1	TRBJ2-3	TGCGCCAGCAGCTTGGTGCAGGGGGAGGGAGATACGCAGTATTTT	CASSLVQGEGDTQYF
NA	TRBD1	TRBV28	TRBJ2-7	TGTGCCAGCAGTTGGACAGGGGGCGAGCAGTACTTC	CASSWTGGEQYF
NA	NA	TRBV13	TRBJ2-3	TGTGCCAGCAGCTTCATCTCAGATACGCAGTATTTT	CASSFISDTQYF
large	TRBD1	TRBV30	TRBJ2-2	TGTGCCTGGAGAGACAGGGGCGGGTGGGCTGGCGAGCTGTTTTTT	CAWRDRGGWAGELFF
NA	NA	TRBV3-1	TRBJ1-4	TGTGCCAGCAGCCAAGGGAGGGGAGCAACTAATGAAAAACTGTTTTTT	CASSQGRGATNEKLFF
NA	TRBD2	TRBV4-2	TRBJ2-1	TGTGCCAGCAGCCAAGCGGGACTAGCGGGAAGTGAGCAGTTCTTC	CASSQAGLAGSEQFF
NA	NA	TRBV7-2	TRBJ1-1	TGTGCCAGCAGCTTAGCAGGCAGGGGTACTGAAGCTTTCTTT	CASSLAGRGTEAFF
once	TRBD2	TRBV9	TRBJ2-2	TGTGCCAGCAGCCCCACTAGCGCTCGGGCCGGGGAGCTGTTTTTT	CASSPTSARAGELFF
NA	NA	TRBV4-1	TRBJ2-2	TGCGCCAGCAGCCAAGAGATAAGAACGGGAACCGGGGAGCTGTTTTTT	CASSQEIRTGTGELFF
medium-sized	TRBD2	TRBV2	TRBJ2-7	TGTGCCAGCAGTGAACTAGCGGGAGGGTTGTACGAGCAGTACTTC	CASSELAGGLYEQYF
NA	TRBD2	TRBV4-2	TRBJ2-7	TGTGCCAGCAGCCAAGATAGCGGGGGGGCTTCTGAGCAGTACTTC	CASSQDSGGASEQYF
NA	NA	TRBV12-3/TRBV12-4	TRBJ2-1	TGTGCCAGCACGGGATCATTCGAGCAGTTCTTC	CASTGSFEQFF
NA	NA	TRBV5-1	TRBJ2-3	TGCGCCAGCAGCCGGGGGGCGGACTGGTCGGCAGATACGCAGTATTTT	CASSRGADWSADTQYF
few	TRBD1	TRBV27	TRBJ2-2	TGTGCCAGCAGCTCCAGGGGGCGGGTCGCCGGGGAGCTGTTTTTT	CASSSRGRVAGELFF
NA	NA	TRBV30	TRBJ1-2	TGTGCCTGGAGTAAAGAGCCGAACTATGGCTACACCTTC	CAWSKEPNYGYTF
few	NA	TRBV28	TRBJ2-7	TGTGCCAGCAGCTCCATCAACGGGGATTACTTC	CASSSINGDYF
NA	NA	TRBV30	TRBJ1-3	TGTGCCTGGAGTGTACCCCCAGTCGGAAACACCATATATTTT	CAWSVPPVGNTIYF
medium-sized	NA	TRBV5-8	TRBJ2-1	TGTGCCAGCAGCCCGGATATTCTTAATGAGCAGTTCTTC	CASSPDILNEQFF
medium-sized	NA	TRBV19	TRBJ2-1	TGTGCCAGTAGTATGGGTTATTTGGGCAATGAGCAGTTCTTC	CASSMGYLGNEQFF
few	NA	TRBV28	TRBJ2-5	TGTGCCAGCCTTGCCGGGAAAGAGACCCAGTACTTC	CASLAGKETQYF
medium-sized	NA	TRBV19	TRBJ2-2	TGTGCCTCCAAAAGAACAGTCCCCGGGGAGCTGTTTTTT	CASKRTVPGELFF
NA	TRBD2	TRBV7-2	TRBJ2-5	TGTGCTAGCAGCGGTAGAGCTAGCGGTGTTCTCGAGACCCAGTACTTC	CASSGRASGVLETQYF
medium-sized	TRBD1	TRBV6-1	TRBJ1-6	TGTGCCAGCAGGAAAAACCGGGACAGGGACAATTCACCCCTCCACTTT	CASRKNRDRDNSPLHF
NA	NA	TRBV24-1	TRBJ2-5	TGTGCCACGCAGGGGAGGGGGCAAGTGGAAACCCAGTACTTC	CATQGRGQVETQYF
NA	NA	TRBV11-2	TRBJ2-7	TGTGCCAGCAGCTCAACAGGGTTCGAGCAGTACTTC	CASSSTGFEQYF
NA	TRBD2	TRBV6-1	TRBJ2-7	TGTGCCAGCACAACTAGCGGGGGGGTCTCCGAGCAGTACTTC	CASTTSGGVSEQYF
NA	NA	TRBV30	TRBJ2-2	TGTGCCTGGAGTGCGACAGTGACCGGGGAGCTGTTTTTT	CAWSATVTGELFF
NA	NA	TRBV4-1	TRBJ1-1	TGCGCCAGCAGCCAAGACCGGCACGGGAACACTGAAGCTTTCTTT	CASSQDRHGNTEAFF
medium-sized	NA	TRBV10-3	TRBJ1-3	TGTGCCATCAGGATTGGGGCAGGGGAAGGCACCATATATTTT	CAIRIGAGEGTIYF
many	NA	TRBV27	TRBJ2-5	TGTGCCAGCAGTGGTCGGTCGGGTGAGACCCAGTACTTC	CASSGRSGETQYF
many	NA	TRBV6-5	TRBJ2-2	TGTGCCAGCAGTTATAACACCGGGGAGCTGTTTTTT	CASSYNTGELFF
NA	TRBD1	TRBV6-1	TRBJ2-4	TGTGCCAGCAGACTGACAGGGGAGAACATTCAGTACTTC	CASRLTGENIQYF
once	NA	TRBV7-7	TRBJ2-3	TGTGCCAGCAGTTCGGCACATGCGGACACAGATACGCAGTATTTT	CASSSAHADTDTQYF
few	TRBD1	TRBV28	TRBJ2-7	TGTGCCAGCAGTTTCTGGACAGGGGGCACACTGCGGAGATACGAGCAGTACTTC	CASSFWTGGTLRRYEQYF
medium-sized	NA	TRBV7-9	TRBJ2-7	TGTGCCACCGGACGGACGAACTCCTACGAGCAGTACTTC	CATGRTNSYEQYF
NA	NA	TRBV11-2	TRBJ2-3	TGTGCCAGCAGCCCAAAGGCATGGAACACAGATACGCAGTATTTT	CASSPKAWNTDTQYF
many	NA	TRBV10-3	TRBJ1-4	TGTGCCATCAGTGAGCATGATGAAAAACTGTTTTTT	CAISEHDEKLFF
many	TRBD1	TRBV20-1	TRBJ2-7	TGCAGTGCCTTACAGGGGGCCTCCTACGAGCAGTACTTC	CSALQGASYEQYF
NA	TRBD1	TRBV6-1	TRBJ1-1	TGTGCCAGCAGTCTCCGACAGGGCGCCAGAGCTTTCTTT	CASSLRQGARAFF
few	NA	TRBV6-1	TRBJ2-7	TGTGCCAGCAGTGTGGGGCAGCCCCTATACGAGCAGTACTTC	CASSVGQPLYEQYF